A selection of T cell receptor beta chains follows, all from one sample in a study of Ad26.COV2.S vaccination and SARS-CoV-2 variants. Measured with immunoSEQ multiplex PCR; TCRdb has only the in-frame clones, and not every one. The sample yields some 300,000 clones, 85% to 90% seen once. Specimen: peripheral blood, collected in a trial of Ad26.COV2.S vaccine versus placebo. The origin of the receptors is a person between 18 and 65 years old who received the Ad26.COV2.S COVID-19 vaccine or a placebo. Both conserved end residues are part of each CDR3. Clone size is not always given. Where it is, it says once, few, many or a class for expanded clones.

size	J	V	CDR3
few	TRBJ2-3	TRBV11-2	CASSLSQGRRASTDTQYF
NA	TRBJ2-7	TRBV19	CASSPSQGGATYEQYF
few	TRBJ2-7	TRBV2	CASSQDDMGEQYF
few	TRBJ1-5	TRBV20-1	CSASPGYNQPQHF
NA	TRBJ1-2	TRBV30	CAWLTKGYHGYTF
NA	TRBJ1-2	TRBV6-2/TRBV6-3	CASSLTAAYGYTF
NA	TRBJ1-1	TRBV6-5	CASSTTTGANTEAFF
NA	TRBJ2-7	TRBV7-2	CASSLPPPSGIHF
few	TRBJ2-7	TRBV18	CASSPDRDEQYF
NA	TRBJ1-2	TRBV4-3	CASSQDLGRLGYTF
few	TRBJ1-2	TRBV9	CASSVATGAGYGYTF
NA	TRBJ2-1	TRBV3-1/TRBV3-2	CASSQVSWGRGRSYNEQFF
once	TRBJ2-5	TRBV9	CASSVALQETQYF
NA	TRBJ2-1	TRBV6-6	CASSPRGRVEQFF
NA	TRBJ1-3	TRBV19	CASSGQSDSGNTIYF
once	TRBJ2-5	TRBV5-4	CASSVGTLQETQYF
once	TRBJ2-5	TRBV30	CAWSRKETQYF
NA	TRBJ1-1	TRBV19	CASSLKQGNTEAFF
NA	TRBJ1-2	TRBV7-9	CASSLVDTLGYGYTF
NA	TRBJ2-5	TRBV6-2/TRBV6-3	CASSHRDTETQYF
NA	TRBJ2-5	TRBV5-6	CASSLQRLLYQETQYF
once	TRBJ1-2	TRBV4-1	CASSLTTGFYGYTF
NA	TRBJ2-3	TRBV7-9	CASSLSGADTQYF
NA	TRBJ2-7	TRBV19	CASSPSTRSSYEQYF
NA	TRBJ1-5	TRBV5-4	CASSSGADRDQPQHF
NA	TRBJ2-7	TRBV7-2	CASSPASGGISYEQYF
few	TRBJ1-5	TRBV4-1	CASSQERNQPQHF
NA	TRBJ2-5	TRBV5-1	CASSLAEAVVSQETQYF
NA	TRBJ1-6	TRBV6-5	CACRGSENSPLHF
NA	TRBJ1-3	TRBV6-4	CASTKGPSSGNTIYF
once	TRBJ2-3	TRBV19	CASSVTSGGTTDTQYF
NA	TRBJ2-1	TRBV5-4	CASSLSTGDYNEQFF
NA	TRBJ1-2	TRBV6-2/TRBV6-3	CASTPDSNYGYTF
NA	TRBJ2-3	TRBV12-2	CASRSTGTSSEDTQYF
NA	TRBJ1-5	TRBV28	CASSLEGQPQHF
NA	TRBJ2-7	TRBV3-1/TRBV3-2	CASSQGVRFVGEQYF
NA	TRBJ1-4	TRBV18	CASSPTVRGVREKLFF
once	TRBJ2-3	TRBV7-6	CASSLEIRDGRFTDTQYF
NA	TRBJ1-4	TRBV18	CASSPGSPNEKLFF
once	TRBJ1-5	TRBV2	CASSREGTNQPQHF
NA	TRBJ2-7	TRBV5-4	CASSLWPPYEQYF
NA	TRBJ1-4	TRBV6-2/TRBV6-3	CASSYSKGSAGEKLFF
NA	TRBJ1-2	TRBV19	CASRDKGPFPYGYTF